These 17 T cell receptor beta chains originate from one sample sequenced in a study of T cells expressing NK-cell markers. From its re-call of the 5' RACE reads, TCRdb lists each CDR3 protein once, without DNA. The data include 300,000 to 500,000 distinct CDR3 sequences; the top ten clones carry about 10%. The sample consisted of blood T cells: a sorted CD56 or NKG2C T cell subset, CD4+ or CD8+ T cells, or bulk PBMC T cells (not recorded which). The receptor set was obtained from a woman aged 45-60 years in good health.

The CDR3: CASSRTGNSPLHF. The chain uses TRBV6-2 or TRBV6-3 and TRBJ1-6; lacking DNA, the TRBD1 call made by TCRdb goes unchecked. The CDR3 is 13 residues long. The germline gives CDR1 MNHEY, CDR2 SVGEGT.

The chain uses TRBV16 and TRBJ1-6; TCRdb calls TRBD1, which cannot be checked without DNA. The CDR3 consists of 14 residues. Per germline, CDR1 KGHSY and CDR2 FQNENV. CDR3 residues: CASSPTGQQSPLHF.

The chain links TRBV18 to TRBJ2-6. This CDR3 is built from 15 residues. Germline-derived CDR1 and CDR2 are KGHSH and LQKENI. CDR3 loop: CASSPERAGANVLTF.

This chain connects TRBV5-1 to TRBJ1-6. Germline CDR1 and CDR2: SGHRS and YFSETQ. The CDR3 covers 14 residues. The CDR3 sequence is CASSLDSENSPLHF.

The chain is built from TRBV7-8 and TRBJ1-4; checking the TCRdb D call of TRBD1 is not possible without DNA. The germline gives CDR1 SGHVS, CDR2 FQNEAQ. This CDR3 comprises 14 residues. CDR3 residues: CASSSGQGHEKLFF.

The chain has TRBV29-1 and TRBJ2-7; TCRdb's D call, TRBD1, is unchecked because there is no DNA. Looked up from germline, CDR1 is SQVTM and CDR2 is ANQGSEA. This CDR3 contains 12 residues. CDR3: CSITGTGAEQYF.

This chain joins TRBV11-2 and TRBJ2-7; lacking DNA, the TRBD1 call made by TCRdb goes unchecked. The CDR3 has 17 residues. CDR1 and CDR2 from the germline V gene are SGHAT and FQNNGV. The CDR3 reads CASSPPWTGGLIYEQYF.

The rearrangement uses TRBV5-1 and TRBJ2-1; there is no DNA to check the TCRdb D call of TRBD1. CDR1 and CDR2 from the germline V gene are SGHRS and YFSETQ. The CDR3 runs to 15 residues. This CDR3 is CASSRSGTANNEQFF.

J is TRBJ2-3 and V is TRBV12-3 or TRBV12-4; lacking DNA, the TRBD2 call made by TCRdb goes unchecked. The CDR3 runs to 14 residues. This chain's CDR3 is CASSSLGGPDTQYF.

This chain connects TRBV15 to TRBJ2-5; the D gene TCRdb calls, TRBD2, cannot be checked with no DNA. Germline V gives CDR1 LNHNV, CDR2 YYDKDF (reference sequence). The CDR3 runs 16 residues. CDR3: CATSRGGLAGGETQYF.

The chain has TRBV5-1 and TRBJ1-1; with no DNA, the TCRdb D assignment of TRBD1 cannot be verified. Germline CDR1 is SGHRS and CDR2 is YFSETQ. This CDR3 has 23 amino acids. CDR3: CASSSGLPPRPRLSQLSNTEAFF. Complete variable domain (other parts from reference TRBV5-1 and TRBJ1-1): KAGVTQTPRYLIKTRGQQVTLSCSPISGHRSVSWYQQTPGQGLQFLFEYFSETQRNKGNFPGRFSGRQFSNSRSEMNVSTLELGDSALYLCASSSGLPPRPRLSQLSNTEAFFGQGTRLTVV.

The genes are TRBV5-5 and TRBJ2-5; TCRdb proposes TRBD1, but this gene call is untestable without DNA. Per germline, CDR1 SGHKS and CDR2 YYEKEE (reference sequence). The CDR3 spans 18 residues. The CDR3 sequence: CASSLTHNRGLYQETQYF.

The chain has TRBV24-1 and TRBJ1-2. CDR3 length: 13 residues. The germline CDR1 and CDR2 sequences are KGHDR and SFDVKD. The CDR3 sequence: CATSDETNYGYTF.

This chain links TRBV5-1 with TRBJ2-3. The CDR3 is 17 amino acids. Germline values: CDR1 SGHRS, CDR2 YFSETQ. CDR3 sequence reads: CASSDGGSWSSTDTQYF.

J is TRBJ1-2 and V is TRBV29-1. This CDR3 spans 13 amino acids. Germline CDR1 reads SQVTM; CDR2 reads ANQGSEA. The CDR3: CSVADRQGYGYTF. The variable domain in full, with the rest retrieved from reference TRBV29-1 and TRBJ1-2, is SAVISQKPSRDICQRGTSLTIQCQVDSQVTMMFWYRQQPGQSLTLIATANQGSEATYESGFVIDKFPISRPNLTFSTLTVSNMSPEDSSIYLCSVADRQGYGYTFGSGTRLTVV.

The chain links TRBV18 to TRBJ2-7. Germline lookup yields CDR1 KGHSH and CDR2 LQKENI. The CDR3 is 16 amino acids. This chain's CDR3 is CASSPPGYRGHLEQYF.

The CDR3 region is CASSYLFERGLAGHQETQYF. The V gene is TRBV6-2 or TRBV6-3, the J gene TRBJ2-5; TCRdb's D call of TRBD2 is untestable without DNA. Germline V CDR1 and CDR2: MNHEY, SVGEGT. The length of the CDR3 is 20 residues.